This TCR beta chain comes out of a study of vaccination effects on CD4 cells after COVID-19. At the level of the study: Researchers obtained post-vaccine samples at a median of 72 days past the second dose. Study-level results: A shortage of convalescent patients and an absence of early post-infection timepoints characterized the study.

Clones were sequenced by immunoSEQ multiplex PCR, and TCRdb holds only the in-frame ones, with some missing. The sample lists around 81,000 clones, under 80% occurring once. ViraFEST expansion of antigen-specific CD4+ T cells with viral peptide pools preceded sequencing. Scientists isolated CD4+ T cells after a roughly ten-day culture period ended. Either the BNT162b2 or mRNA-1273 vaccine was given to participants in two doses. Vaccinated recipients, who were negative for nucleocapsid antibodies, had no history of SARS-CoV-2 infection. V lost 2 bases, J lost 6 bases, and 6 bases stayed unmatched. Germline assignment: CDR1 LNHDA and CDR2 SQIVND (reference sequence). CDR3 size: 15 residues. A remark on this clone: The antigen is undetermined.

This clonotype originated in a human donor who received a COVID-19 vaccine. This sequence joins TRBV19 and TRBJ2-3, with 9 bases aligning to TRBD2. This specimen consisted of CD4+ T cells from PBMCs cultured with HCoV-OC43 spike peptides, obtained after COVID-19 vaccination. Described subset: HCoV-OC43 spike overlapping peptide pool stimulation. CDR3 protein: CASSILGGGEDTQYF. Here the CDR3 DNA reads TGTGCCAGTAGTATACTCGGCGGGGGGGAGGATACGCAGTATTTT.